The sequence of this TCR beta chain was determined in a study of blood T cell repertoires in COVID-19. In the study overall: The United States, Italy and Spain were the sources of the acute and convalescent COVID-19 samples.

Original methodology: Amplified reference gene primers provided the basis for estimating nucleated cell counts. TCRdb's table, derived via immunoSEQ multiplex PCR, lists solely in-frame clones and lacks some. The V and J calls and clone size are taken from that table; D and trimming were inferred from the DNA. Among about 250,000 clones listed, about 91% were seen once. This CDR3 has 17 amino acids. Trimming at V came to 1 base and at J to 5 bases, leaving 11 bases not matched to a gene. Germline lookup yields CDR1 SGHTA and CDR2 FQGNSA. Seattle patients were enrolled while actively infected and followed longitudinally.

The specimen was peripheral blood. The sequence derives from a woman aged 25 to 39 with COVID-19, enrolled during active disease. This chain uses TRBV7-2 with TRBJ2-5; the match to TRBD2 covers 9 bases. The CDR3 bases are TGTGCCAGCAGCTTAGTCGGGCTAGCGGGATGGGCTGAGACCCAGTACTTC. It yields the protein CASSLVGLAGWAETQYF.